These 17 T cell receptor beta chains came from one sample sequenced in a study of naive and memory T cell subsets. TCR cDNA received a 3' ligated oligonucleotide that carried a UMI. Amplification of ligated cDNA took four PCR rounds with SP2 and nested alpha and beta constant primers. TCRdb itself ran the 5' RACE reads through MiXCR, one entry per CDR3 protein. The sample has 60,000 or so distinct CDR3 sequences, around 7.7% seen once. These TCRs come from a male donor in good health.

This sequence joins TRBV5-4 and TRBJ2-7; TRBD1 matches at 7 bases. Germline V CDR1 and CDR2: SGHNT, YYREEE (reference sequence). The ends lost 2 bases at V and 3 bases at J; junction bases unmatched: 8. The CDR3 covers 15 residues. CDR3 sequence: CASSLDRAQIYEQYF. In DNA form, the CDR3 reads TGTGCCAGCAGCTTAGACAGGGCTCAAATCTACGAGCAGTACTTC.

This clonotype was counted at least ten times. This chain uses TRBV5-4 with TRBJ2-7; no clear D gene. V was shortened by 2 bases and J by 10 bases, with 16 bases between the two germline ends. Germline CDR1 reads SGHNT; CDR2 reads YYREEE (reference sequence). There are 13 residues in the CDR3. For the CDR3, the DNA is TGTGCCAGCAGCTTTGGGGTAGAAGGCTCTCAGTACTTC. Translation gives CASSFGVEGSQYF.

The chain recombines TRBV20-1 with TRBJ2-5; 7 positions agree with TRBD2. This CDR3 spans 14 amino acids. After removal of 3 bases from V and 5 bases from J, the junction contained 9 bases not matched to a gene. CDR1 is DFQATT and CDR2 is SNEGSKA in the germline V gene (reference sequence). CDR3 nucleotide sequence: TGCAGTGCTAGTCAGCCTAGCGGCCTGGAGACCCAGTACTTC. This codes for CSASQPSGLETQYF.

This clonotype has ten or more counts. The chain joins TRBV4-2 to TRBJ1-1; no firm D call. CDR1 and CDR2 (germline): LGHNA, YNFKEQ. CDR3 length: 16 residues. V lost 3 bases and J lost 0, with 14 bases in between. The CDR3 sequence: CASSHTNTFMNTEAFF. CDR3 sequence (DNA): TGTGCCAGCAGCCATACCAACACTTTTATGAACACTGAAGCTTTCTTT.

In its sample, this clonotype was seen many times. The V and J genes are TRBV20-1 and TRBJ2-2; 10 nucleotides match TRBD2. Germline V gene data show CDR1 as DFQATT and CDR2 as SNEGSKA (reference sequence). The CDR3 is 15 residues long. Trimming cost V 1 base and J 6 bases; bases outside gene matches: 5. CDR3 nucleotide sequence: TGCAGTGCTAGAGCAACCGGGACTAGCGCCGGGGAGCTGTTTTTT. Translation: CSARATGTSAGELFF.

This clonotype was counted at least ten times. The CDR3 spells CASSPTNGLAGGGELFF. CDR3 sequence (DNA): TGTGCCAGCTCACCGACGAACGGACTAGCGGGTGGCGGGGAGCTGTTTTTT. The chain joins TRBV18 to TRBJ2-2, with 11 nucleotides matching TRBD2. V was clipped by 3 bases and J by 7 bases; unmatched bases: 10. This CDR3 is built from 17 residues. Germline V lookup: CDR1 KGHSH, CDR2 LQKENI.

This clonotype has a count of ten or more. The gene calls are TRBV12-3 or TRBV12-4 and TRBJ2-5, with TRBD1 matching over 7 bases. V shed 8 bases and J 4 bases; nucleotides not matched to a gene: 4. This CDR3 region has 12 residues. The CDR3 sequence: CASADRVETQYF. The CDR3 bases are TGTGCCAGCGCTGACAGGGTAGAGACCCAGTACTTC.

This clonotype has only one observation. The V call is TRBV19, the J call TRBJ2-5, with unresolved D. Germline loops: CDR1 LNHDA, CDR2 SQIVND (reference sequence). V gave up 4 bases and J gave up 2 bases, with 11 bases separating them. The CDR3 sequence is 14 residues long. The CDR3 coding sequence is TGTGCCAGTAGTAGTGTTTGGCTACAAGAGACCCAGTACTTC. Its protein product is CASSSVWLQETQYF.

V and J are TRBV19 and TRBJ2-2, with TRBD1 identical over 9 bases. The J segment lost 1 base and the V segment lost 9 bases, leaving 3 bases of the junction unmatched. Germline CDR1 is LNHDA and CDR2 is SQIVND (reference sequence). The CDR3 is made up of 14 amino acids. The CDR3 here is CASTGQGNTGELFF. CDR3 bases: TGTGCCAGCACGGGACAGGGGAACACCGGGGAGCTGTTTTTT.

This clonotype occurred many times. This sequence joins TRBV19 and TRBJ2-5, with 11 bases aligning to TRBD2. After removal of 10 bases from V and 5 bases from J, the junction contained 18 bases not matched to a gene. This CDR3 is built from 17 residues. Germline CDR1 and CDR2: LNHDA and SQIVND (reference sequence). The CDR3 coding sequence is TGTGCCAAAGAGGGACTAGCGGCACACGCCCCCAGGGAGACCCAGTACTTC. As protein: CAKEGLAAHAPRETQYF. The complete variable domain, with remaining parts taken from reference TRBV19 and TRBJ2-5, reads DGGITQSPKYLFRKEGQNVTLSCEQNLNHDAMYWYRQDPGQGLRLIYYSQIVNDFQKGDIAEGYSVSREKKESFPLTVTSAQKNPTAFYLCAKEGLAAHAPRETQYFGPGTRLLVL.

The sample holds a few counts of this clonotype. V is TRBV5-6 and J is TRBJ1-1; D is uncertain. CDR1 and CDR2 from the germline V gene are SGHDT and YYEEEE. CDR3 size: 14 residues. Between the trimmed V and J ends, which lost 4 bases and 4 bases, there was a span of 14 bases. CDR3: CASSQGRWGTEAFF. In DNA, the CDR3 is TGTGCCAGCAGCCAAGGCAGATGGGGCACTGAAGCTTTCTTT.

This clonotype appeared many times. V gene TRBV7-2 combines with J gene TRBJ2-7, with D perhaps TRBD1 or TRBD2 (5 bases each). The germline V gene has CDR1 SGHTA and CDR2 FQGNSA. CDR3 length equals 14 residues. The V end was cut by 4 bases, the J end by 9 bases, with 19 bases between. The CDR3 nucleotides read TGTGCCAGCAGCTCGGGGCCCATCACGACGTGGCAGTACTTC. Amino acid sequence: CASSSGPITTWQYF.

This clonotype was counted many times. CDR3 protein: CASSLEFPGQGALEETQYF. The CDR3 nucleotides are TGTGCCAGCAGCTTAGAATTCCCGGGACAGGGGGCTTTAGAAGAGACCCAGTACTTC. The V call is TRBV7-9, the J call TRBJ2-5, with 12 bases identical to TRBD1. V shed 1 base, J shed 3 bases, and the junction held 12 bases outside the gene matches. Germline V lookup: CDR1 SEHNR, CDR2 FQNEAQ (reference sequence). This CDR3 is built from 19 residues.

Many counts were recorded for this clonotype. This rearrangement joins TRBV28 to TRBJ2-3; tentatively, D is TRBD2 (5 bases). The CDR3 is 16 amino acids. V was pared by 3 bases and J by 6 bases, with 19 bases between. CDR1 MDHEN and CDR2 SYDVKM come from the germline V gene. This CDR3 reads CASSLRTFFEVDTQYF. CDR3 nucleotides: TGTGCCAGCAGTTTGCGGACTTTCTTCGAAGTTGATACGCAGTATTTT.

Ten or more counts support this clonotype. The chain employs TRBV12-3 or TRBV12-4 and TRBJ2-5; 10 bases agree with TRBD2. CDR3 length equals 17 residues. The V segment lost 8 bases and the J segment 2 bases; nucleotides outside the gene matches: 14. CDR3 amino acids: CASGPYSGGKIQETQYF. CDR3 nucleotide sequence: TGTGCCAGCGGGCCTTATAGCGGGGGGAAGATTCAAGAGACCCAGTACTTC.

This clonotype was detected ten times or more. The J gene is TRBJ2-4, the V gene TRBV20-1; D gene ambiguous. Trimming cost V 7 bases and J 0 bases, with 10 bases left between them. CDR3 length: 13 amino acids. Per germline, CDR1 DFQATT and CDR2 SNEGSKA (reference sequence). CDR3 sequence reads: CSVNIVAKNIQYF. The CDR3 nucleotides read TGCAGTGTCAACATCGTAGCCAAAAACATTCAGTACTTC.

The chain uses TRBV29-1 and TRBJ2-4, with 9 nucleotides matching TRBD2. This CDR3 has 17 amino acids. V lost 2 bases, J lost 0 bases, and 8 bases stayed unmatched. Looked up from germline, CDR1 is SQVTM and CDR2 is ANQGSEA. In DNA, the CDR3 is TGCAGCGTTGAATTCCGCGGGAGGGCCGGAGCCAAAAACATTCAGTACTTC. It encodes CSVEFRGRAGAKNIQYF.